This T cell receptor beta chain comes out of a study of neurological immune-mediated disorders. Overall study context: Multiple sclerosis patients (n ≈ 35) included roughly 30 with relapsing-remitting and 3 with secondary progressive disease.

The authors made cDNA by 5'RACE with 10-nucleotide random UMIs. From the 5' RACE reads, TCRdb called clonotypes with MiXCR, one entry per CDR3 protein. The table shows 50,000 or so distinct CDR3 sequences, with roughly 3.5% occurring only once. Germline assignment: CDR1 MDHEN and CDR2 SYDVKM. Trimming stripped 3 bases from V and 5 bases from J, with 14 bases between. The length of the CDR3 is 15 residues. This clonotype was seen ten or more times. As yet, its antigen is unknown. Findings and caveats of the study: Across subjects, no CDR3 amino acid sequence appeared in expanded clones of more than one subject, a finding that suggested private repertoires in all groups.

V is TRBV28 and J is TRBJ1-5; D not certain. This sequence was found in a man aged 30 to 39 with multiple sclerosis. The specimen was PBMCs. DNA for the CDR3: TGTGCCAGCAGTTTCGGCGTAAACGGGCATCAGCCCCAGCATTTT. Protein: CASSFGVNGHQPQHF.